The 26 T cell receptor beta chains below were found in one sample sequenced in a study of neurological immune-mediated disorders. TCRdb re-derived calls from the 5' RACE reads in MiXCR, one entry per CDR3 protein. Among approximately 37,000 distinct CDR3 sequences listed, approximately 14% were seen once. The specimen sequenced was PBMCs. Every receptor here comes from a woman between 45 and 60 years old with HTLV-1-associated myelopathy (HAM/TSP).

This clonotype appeared many times. V is TRBV5-1 and J is TRBJ2-3; D not resolved. With 0 bases removed from V and 0 bases from J, the gap between germline ends came to 8 bases. CDR1 and CDR2 (germline): SGHRS, YFSETQ. CDR3 length: 15 residues. The CDR3 is CASSLEWVSTDTQYF. In DNA form, the CDR3 reads TGCGCCAGCAGCTTGGAGTGGGTGAGCACAGATACGCAGTATTTT.

In this sample, this clonotype turned up many times. The rearrangement uses TRBV5-1 and TRBJ2-1; 8 bases line up with TRBD1. This CDR3 has 15 residues. The germline V gene has CDR1 SGHRS and CDR2 YFSETQ. The trim removed 4 bases at V and 2 bases at J, leaving 5 bases unmatched. The CDR3 loop reads CASSLGQGPYNEQFF. The CDR3 region has the DNA TGCGCCAGCAGCCTAGGACAGGGCCCCTACAATGAGCAGTTCTTC.

This clonotype was recorded many times. The chain carries TRBV18 and TRBJ1-5; D remains unclear. Germline V gives CDR1 KGHSH, CDR2 LQKENI. V lost 3 bases and J 0 bases, leaving 12 bases between the germline ends. This CDR3 has 16 amino acids. CDR3 DNA: TGTGCCAGCTCACCCGGAACGGCTAATAGCAATCAGCCCCAGCATTTT. Amino acids: CASSPGTANSNQPQHF.

This clonotype showed up many times. The rearrangement links TRBV28 to TRBJ2-1; no clear D gene. V lost 4 bases to trimming and J lost 4 bases, with 2 bases between them. This CDR3 spans 11 amino acids. Germline CDR1 and CDR2: MDHEN and SYDVKM. DNA of the CDR3: TGTGCCAGCAGTTCTTACAATGAGCAGTTCTTC. It yields the protein CASSSYNEQFF.

This clonotype was seen at least ten times. This chain joins TRBV2 and TRBJ2-5, with D possibly matching TRBD1 (6 bases). The CDR3 covers 17 residues. The germline V and J ends were trimmed by 2 bases and 3 bases, with 19 bases remaining between them. Germline CDR1 and CDR2: SNHLY and FYNNEI. The CDR3 DNA follows: TGTGCCAGCAGTGAACTTAGACAGGACACTACTAAAGAGACCCAGTACTTC. This encodes CASSELRQDTTKETQYF.

This clonotype occurred many times. The chain recombines TRBV12-3 or TRBV12-4 with TRBJ1-5; D may be TRBD1 (5 bases). The germline V and J ends were trimmed by 7 bases and 0 bases, with 19 bases remaining between them. The CDR3 is 17 amino acids. Written as DNA, the CDR3 is TGTGCCAGCACCCTGCAAATGGACATCTATAGCAATCAGCCCCAGCATTTT. It is translated as CASTLQMDIYSNQPQHF.

This clonotype was counted many times. CDR3 region: CSARDRGFLRANYGYTF. CDR3 bases: TGCAGTGCTAGAGACAGGGGGTTCCTTCGAGCTAACTATGGCTACACCTTC. This chain uses TRBV20-1 with TRBJ1-2, with 7 bases identical to TRBD1. This CDR3 region has 17 residues. The V gene's germline CDR1 is DFQATT and CDR2 SNEGSKA (reference sequence). J lost 0 bases, V lost 0 bases, and 10 bases had no gene match.

This clonotype is large in the sample. This rearrangement joins TRBV10-2 to TRBJ1-5, with D unclear. The CDR3 runs to 16 residues. CDR1 and CDR2 (germline): WSHSY, SAAADI. Trimming left V 0 bases short and J 4 bases short, with 13 bases between. CDR3 sequence reads: CASSESPGNSNQPQHF. The CDR3 DNA reads as TGCGCCAGCAGTGAGTCTCCGGGGAACTCAAATCAGCCCCAGCATTTT.

This clonotype was detected many times. The rearrangement joins TRBV12-3 or TRBV12-4 to TRBJ1-6; 8 bases match TRBD1. The V gene end was trimmed by 6 bases and the J gene end by 7 bases; junction bases not matched to a gene: 5. The CDR3 consists of 14 residues. The CDR3 sequence is CASRLGTGNSPLHF. The CDR3 DNA sequence: TGTGCCAGCAGATTGGGGACAGGCAATTCACCCCTCCACTTT.

This clonotype was seen at least ten times. CDR3 DNA: TGTGCCAGCAGCCCCGTCGGGGGCCCAACAGATACGCAGTATTTT. This encodes CASSPVGGPTDTQYF. The gene calls are TRBV11-2 and TRBJ2-3; D is tentatively TRBD1 or TRBD2 (6 bases each). V gave up 5 bases and J gave up 3 bases, with 15 bases separating them. This CDR3 is built from 15 residues. Germline CDR1 and CDR2: SGHAT and FQNNGV.

There are many counts of this clonotype. V and J are TRBV6-5 and TRBJ2-5; 13 nucleotides line up with TRBD2. J gave up 3 bases and V 3 bases, and 10 bases lay outside the gene matches. This CDR3 spans 18 amino acids. In germline, CDR1 is MNHEY, CDR2 SVGAGI. The CDR3 region has the DNA TGTGCCAGCAGTTATTCCCGTACCGGACTAGCGGGAGAAGAGACCCAGTACTTC. Its translation: CASSYSRTGLAGEETQYF.

This clonotype has ten or more counts. This chain uses TRBV9 with TRBJ1-3, with D perhaps matching TRBD1 (5 bases). The germline V gene has CDR1 SGDLS and CDR2 YYNGEE. The CDR3 covers 17 residues. The germline V and J ends were trimmed by 3 bases and 0 bases, with 16 bases remaining between them. CDR3 in DNA: TGTGCCAGCAGCGCCCCGGGACTTCTGAGCTCTGGAAACACCATATATTTT. Residues: CASSAPGLLSSGNTIYF.

This clonotype was picked up many times. This chain links TRBV10-3 with TRBJ1-2; D may be TRBD1 (5 bases). The CDR3 is 14 amino acids. CDR1 is ENHRY and CDR2 is SYGVKD in the germline V gene. The V and J ends lost 6 bases and 4 bases respectively, with 15 bases between them. Here the CDR3 DNA reads TGTGCCATCAGGGCGACAGAAAACACCTATGGCTACACCTTC. Translation gives CAIRATENTYGYTF.

In this sample, this clonotype turned up many times. The chain couples TRBV5-5 to TRBJ2-1; D gene uncertain. The germline CDR1 and CDR2 sequences are SGHKS and YYEKEE (reference sequence). Trimming removed 2 bases from V and 8 bases from J, with 8 bases in between. This CDR3 is built from 12 residues. Here the CDR3 DNA reads TGTGCCAGCAGCTTTGGTGTGCATGAGCAGTTCTTC. Translation: CASSFGVHEQFF. Combining the CDR3 with reference TRBV5-5 and TRBJ2-1 gives the whole variable domain DAGVTQSPTHLIKTRGQQVTLRCSPISGHKSVSWYQQVLGQGPQFIFQYYEKEERGRGNFPDRFSARQFPNYSSELNVNALLLGDSALYLCASSFGVHEQFFGPGTRLTVL.

The table lists this clonotype with many counts. The chain joins TRBV6-6 to TRBJ1-1, with 8 bases identical to TRBD1. The CDR3 has 12 amino acids. Trimming cost V 2 bases and J 7 bases; bases outside gene matches: 0. Germline assignment: CDR1 MNHNY and CDR2 SVGAGI (reference sequence). The DNA of the CDR3 is TGTGCCAGCAGTTACGGGACAGGTGAAGCTTTCTTT. Translation: CASSYGTGEAFF.

This clonotype has ten or more counts. Being one base from a much bigger clone, this may be a read error. The chain employs TRBV13 and TRBJ1-2, with 12 nucleotides matching TRBD1. Germline-derived CDR1 and CDR2 are PRHDT and FYEKMQ (reference sequence). The CDR3 consists of 17 residues. In nucleotides, the CDR3 is TGTGCCAACAGCGACAGGGACAGGGGGCAAATGGACTATGGCTACACCTTC. Its protein product is CANSDRDRGQMDYGYTF.

In its sample, this clonotype was seen many times. The chain recombines TRBV3-1 with TRBJ1-1; 8 positions match TRBD1. The germline gives CDR1 LGHDT, CDR2 YNNKEL (reference sequence). Trimming cost V 2 bases and J 1 base; bases outside gene matches: 6. The CDR3 runs to 16 residues. The CDR3 DNA reads TGTGCCAGCAGCCAACGCGGGACAGGAGAGAACACTGAAGCTTTCTTT. Translation gives CASSQRGTGENTEAFF.

This clonotype was seen a few times. This chain connects TRBV7-6 to TRBJ1-5; 7 nucleotides match TRBD1. Germline loops: CDR1 SGHVS, CDR2 FNYEAQ. This CDR3 is 14 amino acids long. V gave up 10 bases and J gave up 3 bases; unmatched junction bases: 9. In DNA, the CDR3 is TGTGCCAACGGGTTTGGGACAGCCAATCAGCCCCAGCATTTT. Translation: CANGFGTANQPQHF.

This clonotype was seen at least ten times. No DNA is shown, since the ends of the CDR3 on it are uncertain; the CDR3 is the one TCRdb lists. This chain links TRBV24-1 with TRBJ2-2; the listed D gene, TRBD2, was not tested against the DNA. The CDR3 length is 16 residues, termini included. The germline CDR1 and CDR2 sequences are KGHDR and SFDVKD. CDR3 loop: CATSDFGAGRAGELFF.

This clonotype has a count of ten or more. In nucleotides, the CDR3 is TGTGCCAGCAGCTTAGATGGGGGGGAGATCACAGATACGCAGTATTTT. Translation: CASSLDGGEITDTQYF. This sequence joins TRBV11-2 and TRBJ2-3, with 7 bases identical to TRBD2. V trimming: 0 bases; J trimming: 2 bases; junction bases outside the gene matches: 5. CDR1 and CDR2 (germline): SGHAT, FQNNGV. There are 16 residues in the CDR3.

Many counts were recorded for this clonotype. The chain uses TRBV12-3 or TRBV12-4 and TRBJ1-6; the D is unclear. Trimming took off 0 bases at V and 9 bases at J, with 15 bases between the two ends. This CDR3 is 16 amino acids long. CDR3 nucleotide sequence: TGTGCCAGCAGTTTAGCTGGACGGGAAGTAGGTTCACCCCTCCACTTT. This encodes CASSLAGREVGSPLHF.

This clonotype was observed at least ten times. This chain joins TRBV7-2 and TRBJ1-4, with D tentatively TRBD1 (5 bases). Germline CDR1 reads SGHTA; CDR2 reads FQGNSA. V dropped 1 base and J dropped 8 bases, with 17 bases sitting between them. The CDR3 is 16 residues long. CDR3 in amino acids: CASSLGRLGVGEKLFF. CDR3 coding DNA: TGTGCCAGCAGCTTAGGACGTCTGGGGGTTGGGGAAAAACTGTTTTTT. Drawing the rest from reference TRBV7-2 and TRBJ1-4, the complete variable domain is GAGVSQSPSNKVTEKGKDVELRCDPISGHTALYWYRQSLGQGLEFLIYFQGNSAPDKSGLPSDRFSAERTGGSVSTLTIQRTQQEDSAVYLCASSLGRLGVGEKLFFGSGTQLSVL.

This clonotype showed up many times. V is TRBV5-1 and J is TRBJ2-7, with D maybe TRBD1 (6 bases). Trimming left V 0 bases short and J 5 bases short, with 9 bases between. Germline V CDR1 and CDR2: SGHRS, YFSETQ. This CDR3 is built from 13 residues. The CDR3 here is CASSLGQGHEQYV. The CDR3 DNA reads as TGCGCCAGCAGCTTGGGGCAGGGGCACGAGCAGTACGTC.

This clonotype has ten or more counts. The rearrangement uses TRBV5-1 and TRBJ2-1; TRBD1 agrees at 7 bases. The J segment lost 5 bases and the V segment lost 0 bases, leaving 5 bases of the junction unmatched. CDR1 and CDR2 (germline): SGHRS, YFSETQ. This CDR3 spans 15 amino acids. In nucleotides, the CDR3 is TGCGCCAGCAGCTTGGCCGTCCAGGGGGACAATGAGCAGTTCTTC. This sequence encodes CASSLAVQGDNEQFF.

This clonotype was seen at least ten times. The chain links TRBV27 to TRBJ1-1; perhaps TRBD1 as D (5 bases). The V end lost 5 bases, the J end lost 0 bases, and 19 bases lay between the germline ends. The CDR3 spans 17 residues. Germline lookup yields CDR1 MNHEY and CDR2 SMNVEV (reference sequence). The CDR3 sequence: CASSPSRGDFLNTEAFF. CDR3 sequence (DNA): TGTGCCAGCAGTCCCTCTAGGGGAGACTTCCTGAACACTGAAGCTTTCTTT.

This clonotype was recorded at least ten times. The V and J genes are TRBV7-9 and TRBJ1-2; no firm D call. Germline V CDR1 and CDR2: SEHNR, FQNEAQ (reference sequence). The CDR3 length is 12 residues. Deletions cut 5 bases from V and 10 bases from J, with 14 bases between. The CDR3 nucleotides are TGTGCCAGCAGCCCGGGCCTCCTTTCCTACACCTTC. Amino acids: CASSPGLLSYTF.